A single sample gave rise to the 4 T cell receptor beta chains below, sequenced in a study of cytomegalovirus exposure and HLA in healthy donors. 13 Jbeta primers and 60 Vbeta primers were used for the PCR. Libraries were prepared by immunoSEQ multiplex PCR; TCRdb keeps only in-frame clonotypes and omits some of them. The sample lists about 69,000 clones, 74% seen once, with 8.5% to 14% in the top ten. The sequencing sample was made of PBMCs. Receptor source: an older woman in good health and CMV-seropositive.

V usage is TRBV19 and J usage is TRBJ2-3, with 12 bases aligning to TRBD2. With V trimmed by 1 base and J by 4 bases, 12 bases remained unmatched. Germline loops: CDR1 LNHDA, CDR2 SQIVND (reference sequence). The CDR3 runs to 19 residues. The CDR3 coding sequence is TGTGCCAGTAGTATAGGACTAGCGGGAGTTCCGGGGATCCCAGATACGCAGTATTTT. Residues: CASSIGLAGVPGIPDTQYF.

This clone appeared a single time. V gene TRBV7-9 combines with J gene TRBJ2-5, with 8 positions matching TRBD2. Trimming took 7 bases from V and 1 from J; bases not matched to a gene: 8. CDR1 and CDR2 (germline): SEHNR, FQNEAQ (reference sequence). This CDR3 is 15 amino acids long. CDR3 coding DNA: TGTGCCAGCAACCTCTACCGGGAGGGCCAAGAGACCCAGTACTTC. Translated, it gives CASNLYREGQETQYF. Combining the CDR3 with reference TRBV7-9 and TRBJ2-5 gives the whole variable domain DTGVSQNPRHKITKRGQNVTFRCDPISEHNRLYWYRQTLGQGPEFLTYFQNEAQLEKSRLLSDRFSAERPKGSFSTLEIQRTEQGDSAMYLCASNLYREGQETQYFGPGTRLLVL.

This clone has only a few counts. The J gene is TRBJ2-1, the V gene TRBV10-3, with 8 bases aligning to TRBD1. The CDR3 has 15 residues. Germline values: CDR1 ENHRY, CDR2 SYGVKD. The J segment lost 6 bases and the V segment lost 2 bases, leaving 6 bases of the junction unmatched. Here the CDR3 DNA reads TGTGCCATCAGTGAGGGGACAGGTATTAGCAATGAGCAGTTCTTC. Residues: CAISEGTGISNEQFF.

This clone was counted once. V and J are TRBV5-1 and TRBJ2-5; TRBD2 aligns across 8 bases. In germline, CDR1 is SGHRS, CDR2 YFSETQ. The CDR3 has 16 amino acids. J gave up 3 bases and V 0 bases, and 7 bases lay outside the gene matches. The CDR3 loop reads CASSLGSISGEETQYF. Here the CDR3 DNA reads TGCGCCAGCAGCTTGGGGAGTATTAGCGGGGAAGAGACCCAGTACTTC.